The 20 T cell receptor beta chains below all came from one sample that was sequenced in a study of cytomegalovirus exposure and HLA in healthy donors. 60 Vbeta and 13 Jbeta primers were used in PCR. Libraries were prepared by immunoSEQ multiplex PCR; TCRdb keeps only in-frame clonotypes and omits some of them. In the table there are 150,000 to 200,000 clones, 60% to 80% of which are singletons. The sequenced sample was PBMCs. These receptors were taken from a man aged 55 to 70 in good health and CMV-seronegative.

This clone was detected a few times. This chain links TRBV29-1 with TRBJ1-2; 7 nucleotides agree with TRBD1. Germline CDR1 SQVTM, CDR2 ANQGSEA. The V and J ends lost 8 bases and 2 bases, in that order; junction bases with no gene match: 8. The CDR3 runs 13 residues. The CDR3 DNA sequence: TGCAGCCCGGTACAGGGGCGCAACTATGGCTACACCTTC. This translates into CSPVQGRNYGYTF.

The chain employs TRBV10-3 and TRBJ2-2, with TRBD2 identical over 10 bases. V was clipped by 7 bases and J by 3 bases; unmatched bases: 8. Germline V lookup: CDR1 ENHRY, CDR2 SYGVKD. This CDR3 comprises 16 residues. In nucleotides, the CDR3 is TGTGCCATCACCCGGACTAGCGGAGGACACACCGGGGAGCTGTTTTTT. Translating gives CAITRTSGGHTGELFF.

The chain carries TRBV30 and TRBJ2-1, with unresolved D. The CDR3 covers 11 residues. Trimming took 2 bases from V and 5 from J, leaving 4 bases between them. The germline V gene has CDR1 GTSNPN and CDR2 SVGIG (reference sequence). The CDR3, as DNA: TGTGCCTGGAGTCTAAACAATGAGCAGTTCTTC. Its protein is CAWSLNNEQFF.

CDR3 region: CASTPGTGVLNTEAFF. The CDR3 DNA reads TGCGCCAGCACCCCAGGGACAGGAGTTTTGAACACTGAAGCTTTCTTT. This sequence joins TRBV5-1 and TRBJ1-1; 8 nucleotides match TRBD1. Unmatched junction bases numbered 10, after V lost 6 bases and J lost 0 bases. The CDR3 is made up of 16 amino acids. Germline V lookup: CDR1 SGHRS, CDR2 YFSETQ.

This chain joins TRBV28 and TRBJ1-1; weak D call: TRBD1 (5 bases). CDR3 length equals 15 residues. From germline, CDR1 is MDHEN and CDR2 SYDVKM. The germline V and J ends were trimmed by 6 bases and 5 bases, with 19 bases remaining between them. Written as DNA, the CDR3 is TGTGCCAGCAGCCCCCCGGGGGGTCATGGGACTGAAGCTTTCTTT. Translation: CASSPPGGHGTEAFF.

The chain uses TRBV2 and TRBJ2-1; 14 nucleotides match TRBD2. This CDR3 is 16 amino acids long. The V segment lost 2 bases and the J segment 10 bases; nucleotides outside the gene matches: 7. Germline loops: CDR1 SNHLY, CDR2 FYNNEI. The CDR3 sequence is CASSERLAGGRTEQFF. The CDR3 DNA follows: TGTGCCAGCAGTGAAAGACTAGCGGGGGGGCGGACGGAGCAGTTCTTC.

Note on this clone: Mismatch with germline at one junction end may stem from a read error. This chain joins TRBV25-1 and TRBJ2-5, with D maybe TRBD2 (5 bases). The CDR3 consists of 14 residues. CDR1 and CDR2 from the germline V gene are MGHDK and SYGVNS. CDR3 bases: TGTGCCAGCAGTGTAGGCGGGCCCCAAGAGGCCCAGTACTTC. It encodes CASSVGGPQEAQYF.

This chain uses TRBV5-1 with TRBJ2-7; 14 bases align to TRBD2. This CDR3 comprises 15 residues. Germline CDR1 and CDR2: SGHRS and YFSETQ. The V segment lost 4 bases and the J segment 3 bases; nucleotides outside the gene matches: 3. The CDR3 DNA sequence: TGCGCCAGCAGCACGGGACTAGCGGGGGTCTACGAGCAGTACTTC. This translates into CASSTGLAGVYEQYF.

The chain uses TRBV11-2 and TRBJ2-7, with TRBD2 matching 11 bases. The V gene's germline CDR1 is SGHAT and CDR2 FQNNGV. After removal of 1 base from V and 1 base from J, the junction contained 9 bases not matched to a gene. This CDR3 region has 18 residues. The CDR3 sequence: CASSLGPSGRTISYEQYF. CDR3 bases: TGTGCCAGCAGCTTAGGCCCTAGCGGGAGGACCATATCCTACGAGCAGTACTTC.

V gene TRBV5-1 combines with J gene TRBJ2-4; 7 bases fit TRBD2. Germline values: CDR1 SGHRS, CDR2 YFSETQ. This CDR3 is built from 16 residues. Losses at the gene ends were 2 bases for V and 4 bases for J; bases not matched to a gene: 9. The CDR3 sequence: CASSFFAGDSKNIQYF. The CDR3 DNA reads as TGCGCCAGCAGCTTCTTTGCGGGAGATTCAAAAAACATTCAGTACTTC. Full variable domain (remainder filled in from reference TRBV5-1 and TRBJ2-4): KAGVTQTPRYLIKTRGQQVTLSCSPISGHRSVSWYQQTPGQGLQFLFEYFSETQRNKGNFPGRFSGRQFSNSRSEMNVSTLELGDSALYLCASSFFAGDSKNIQYFGAGTRLSVL.

This clone was observed once. CDR3 sequence (DNA): TGTGCCAGCAGTTACCACTCGGACCAAGAGACCCAGTACTTC. It is translated as CASSYHSDQETQYF. V and J are TRBV6-6 and TRBJ2-5, with D unresolved. The germline gives CDR1 MNHNY, CDR2 SVGAGI (reference sequence). The CDR3 consists of 14 residues. The V end lost 2 bases, the J end lost 0 bases, and 7 bases lay between the germline ends.

The chain employs TRBV7-2 and TRBJ2-7; 9 nucleotides line up with TRBD2. Germline CDR1 and CDR2: SGHTA and FQGNSA. The V and J ends lost 5 bases and 0 bases, in that order; junction bases with no gene match: 5. The CDR3 length is 15 residues. The CDR3 coding sequence is TGTGCCAGCAGCGCCGGACTAGCGAACTCCTACGAGCAGTACTTC. It yields the protein CASSAGLANSYEQYF.

The chain links TRBV21-1 to TRBJ1-5; TRBD1 is the table's D call, not checked against the DNA. TRBV21-1 has pseudogene status. The CDR3 contains 18 residues. CDR3 sequence reads: CASSKALWDRGLHQPQHF. The CDR3 nucleotides read TGTGCCAGCAGCAAAGCGCTTTGGGACAGGGGGCTCCATCAGCCCCAGCATTTT.

The chain has TRBV6-5 and TRBJ2-7; 7 bases are a match to TRBD2. In germline, CDR1 is MNHEY, CDR2 SVGAGI. CDR3 length equals 12 residues. The CDR3 sequence: CSTTMAGEVEYF. The CDR3 nucleotides are TGTTCCACCACAATGGCGGGGGAAGTCGAGTACTTC.

For the CDR3, the DNA is TGCGCCAGCAGCCTTGCGGGGGGGCAGTACAATGAGCAGTTCTTC. It encodes CASSLAGGQYNEQFF. This chain joins TRBV5-1 and TRBJ2-1, with 9 bases matching TRBD2. CDR1 SGHRS and CDR2 YFSETQ come from the germline V gene. CDR3 length: 15 residues. V shed 4 bases, J shed 4 bases, and the junction held 6 bases outside the gene matches.

This chain uses TRBV5-6 with TRBJ2-5, with D tentatively TRBD1 (6 bases). Germline V gives CDR1 SGHDT, CDR2 YYEEEE. The CDR3 length is 11 residues. Trimming removed 4 bases from V and 11 bases from J, with 12 bases in between. The CDR3 loop reads CASSQQGRQYF. The CDR3 DNA is TGTGCCAGCAGCCAACAGGGACGACAGTACTTC.

A remark on this clone: Germline is not matched at one junction end, which may reflect a read error. V usage is TRBV7-9 and J usage is TRBJ2-5; D is ambiguous. Germline V CDR1 and CDR2: SEHNR, FQNEAQ (reference sequence). This CDR3 region has 12 residues. Here the CDR3 reads CSSSLLLETQYF. The DNA of the CDR3 is TGTTCCAGCAGCTTATTACTGGAGACCCAGTACTTC.

The chain employs TRBV5-1 and TRBJ1-1, with D unclear. Germline V lookup: CDR1 SGHRS, CDR2 YFSETQ. V shed 4 bases and J shed 0 bases, with 13 bases lying between them. The CDR3 length is 15 residues. The CDR3 protein is CASSPRSNVNTEAFF. The CDR3 DNA follows: TGCGCCAGCAGCCCCAGATCGAACGTGAACACTGAAGCTTTCTTT.

The chain recombines TRBV19 with TRBJ2-7; 8 positions match TRBD2. Germline V gene lookup returns CDR1 LNHDA and CDR2 SQIVND (reference sequence). The CDR3 has 15 amino acids. V was clipped by 6 bases and J by 6 bases; unmatched bases: 13. The CDR3 DNA follows: TGTGCCAGTAGCCTCGGGGGGGGACTCCTCTCCGAGCAGTACTTC. Amino acids: CASSLGGGLLSEQYF. The entire variable domain, with the rest obtained from reference TRBV19 and TRBJ2-7, is as follows: DGGITQSPKYLFRKEGQNVTLSCEQNLNHDAMYWYRQDPGQGLRLIYYSQIVNDFQKGDIAEGYSVSREKKESFPLTVTSAQKNPTAFYLCASSLGGGLLSEQYFGPGTRLTVT.

The rearrangement joins TRBV5-1 to TRBJ2-7; D possibly corresponds to TRBD2 (5 bases). Per the germline V gene, CDR1 is SGHRS and CDR2 is YFSETQ. Trimming removed 4 bases at V and 2 bases at J, with 16 bases between. This CDR3 comprises 15 residues. CDR3 in amino acids: CASSRNGLLAYEQYF. The CDR3 DNA is TGCGCCAGCAGCCGGAACGGACTGCTAGCCTACGAGCAGTACTTC.